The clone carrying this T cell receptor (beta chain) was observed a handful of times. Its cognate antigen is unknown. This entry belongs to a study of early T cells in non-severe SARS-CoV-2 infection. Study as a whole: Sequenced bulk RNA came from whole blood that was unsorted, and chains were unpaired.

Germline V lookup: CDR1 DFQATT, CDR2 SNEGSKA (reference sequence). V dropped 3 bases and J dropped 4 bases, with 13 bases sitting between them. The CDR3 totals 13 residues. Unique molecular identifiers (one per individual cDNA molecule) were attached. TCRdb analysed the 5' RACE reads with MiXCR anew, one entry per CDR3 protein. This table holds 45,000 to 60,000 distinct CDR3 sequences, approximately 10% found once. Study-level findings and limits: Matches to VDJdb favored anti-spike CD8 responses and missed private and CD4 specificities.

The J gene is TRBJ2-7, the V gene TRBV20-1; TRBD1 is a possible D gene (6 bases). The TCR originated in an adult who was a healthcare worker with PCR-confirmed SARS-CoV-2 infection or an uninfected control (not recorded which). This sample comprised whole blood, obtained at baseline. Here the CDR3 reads CSASGRGGYEQYF. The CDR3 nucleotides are TGCAGTGCTAGCGGCAGGGGCGGGTACGAGCAGTACTTC.